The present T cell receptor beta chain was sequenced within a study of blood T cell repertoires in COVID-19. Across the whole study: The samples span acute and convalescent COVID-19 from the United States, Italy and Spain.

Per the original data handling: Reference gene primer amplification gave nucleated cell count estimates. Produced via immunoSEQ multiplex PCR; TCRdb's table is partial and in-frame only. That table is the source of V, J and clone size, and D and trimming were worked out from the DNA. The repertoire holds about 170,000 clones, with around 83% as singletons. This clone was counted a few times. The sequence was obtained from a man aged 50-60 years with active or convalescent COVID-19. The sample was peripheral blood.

The CDR3 loop reads CASRATGRSPLHF. The CDR3 DNA is TGTGCCAGCAGGGCCACAGGGCGCTCACCCCTCCACTTT. V gene TRBV6-5 combines with J gene TRBJ1-6; D possibly corresponds to TRBD1 (6 bases). Trimming removed 6 bases at V and 10 bases at J, with 13 bases between. CDR3 size: 13 residues. Germline lookup yields CDR1 MNHEY and CDR2 SVGAGI.